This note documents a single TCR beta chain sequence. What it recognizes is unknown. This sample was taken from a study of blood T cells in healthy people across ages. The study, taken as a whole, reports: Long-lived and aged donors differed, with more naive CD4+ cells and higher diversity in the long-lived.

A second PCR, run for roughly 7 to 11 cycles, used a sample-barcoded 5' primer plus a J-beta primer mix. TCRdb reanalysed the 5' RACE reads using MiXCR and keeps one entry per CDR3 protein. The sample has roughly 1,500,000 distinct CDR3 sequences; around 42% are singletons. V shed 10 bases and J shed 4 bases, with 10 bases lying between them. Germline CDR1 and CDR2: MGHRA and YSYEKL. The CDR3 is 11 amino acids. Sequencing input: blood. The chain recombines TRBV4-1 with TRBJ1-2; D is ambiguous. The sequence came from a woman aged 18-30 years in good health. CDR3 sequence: CATHDRYGYTF. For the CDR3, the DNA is TGCGCCACCCACGACCGCTATGGCTACACCTTC.